This T cell receptor beta chain was identified during a study of early T cells in non-severe SARS-CoV-2 infection. About the research overall: The input, bulk RNA from unsorted whole blood, was sequenced, and chains were unpaired.

As part of library construction, unique molecular identifiers were attached to individual cDNA molecules. TCRdb redid the calling of the 5' RACE reads with MiXCR, one entry per CDR3 protein. Here the sample spans tens of thousands of distinct CDR3 sequences, 12% being singletons. This CDR3 is 14 amino acids long. CDR1 is LNHNV and CDR2 is YYDKDF in the germline V gene (reference sequence). J was trimmed by 6 bases and V by 0 bases; bases with no gene match: 3. This clonotype was detected many times. This receptor was identified in an adult who was a healthcare worker with PCR-confirmed SARS-CoV-2 infection or an uninfected control (not recorded which). The sequenced sample was whole blood. This chain connects TRBV15 to TRBJ2-3; 7 nucleotides line up with TRBD1. This CDR3 reads CATSRDRGLDTQYF. The CDR3 coding sequence is TGTGCCACCAGCAGAGATAGGGGGCTTGATACGCAGTATTTT.